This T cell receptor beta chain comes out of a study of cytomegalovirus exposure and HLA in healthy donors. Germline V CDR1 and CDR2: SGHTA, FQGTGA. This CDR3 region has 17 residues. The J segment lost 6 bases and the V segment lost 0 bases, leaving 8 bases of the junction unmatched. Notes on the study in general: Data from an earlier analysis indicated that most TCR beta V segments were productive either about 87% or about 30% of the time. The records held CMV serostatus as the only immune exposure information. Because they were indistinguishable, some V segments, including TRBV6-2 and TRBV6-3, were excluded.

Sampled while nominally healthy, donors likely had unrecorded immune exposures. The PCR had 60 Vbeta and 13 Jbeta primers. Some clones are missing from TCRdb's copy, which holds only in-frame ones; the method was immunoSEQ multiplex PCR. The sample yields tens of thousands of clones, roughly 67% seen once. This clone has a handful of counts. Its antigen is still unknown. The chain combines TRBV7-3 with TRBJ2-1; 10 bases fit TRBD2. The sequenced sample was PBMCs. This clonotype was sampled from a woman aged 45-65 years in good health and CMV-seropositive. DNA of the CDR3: TGTGCCAGCAGCTTAACGAGCTCTAGCGGGGGACGCAATGAGCAGTTCTTC. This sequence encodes CASSLTSSSGGRNEQFF.